This TCR beta chain emerged from a study of shared clonotypes between healthy human individuals (dated by TCRdb to about 2020). Some background on the complete study: Two women and three men aged 18 to 49 years were included in the cohort. For each donor, CD4 naive and CD4 memory were each run on three plates, CD8 naive on two plates, and CD8 memory on one plate. Blood TCR repertoires of five healthy adults were deeply sequenced to estimate repertoire size and the extent of clonotype sharing between individuals. Different laboratories and diverse techniques were used to prepare libraries and sequence TCR repertoires, to increase sequencing depth and limit assay-specific biases. Leukapheresis yielded between about 0.85 and 10 billion PBMCs per donor.

The donors were healthy, HIV-negative adults with no recently reported acute infections or vaccinations. Only Caucasian adults living in Nashville, Tennessee, USA were represented among the donors. CD4+ T cells were enriched through magnetic negative selection, after which naive cells were positively selected on CD45RA and the remaining negative fraction served as the memory subset. After blood collection by leukapheresis, PBMCs were isolated using Ficoll-Histopaque density gradient centrifugation and then cryopreserved in the vapor phase of liquid nitrogen. Purity and quantity of every magnetically sorted T cell population were checked by analytical flow cytometry. Each sorted fraction had its genomic DNA isolated and then quantified by UV absorbance on a Nanodrop 2000c. V lost 1 base and J lost 4 bases; the stretch between them is 4 bases long. The CDR3 covers 12 residues, taking in both the cysteine and the phenylalanine. Only the CDR3 DNA stays, 36 bases, in frame from base 1. For CDR1 and CDR2, the germline V gene lists KGHSH and LQKENI.

The study at large found these results: Naive subsets generally had larger estimated clonotype richness than memory subsets did. Compared with non-shared clonotypes, clonotypes shared by all four sorted-subset donors had higher generation probabilities. Incomplete sequencing was indicated by rarefaction of sorted-subset datasets, despite the large sequencing depth. Around 5.4% of naive CD4, around 4% of naive CD8, approximately 2% of memory CD4, and about 0.4% of memory CD8 clonotypes were shared across a few donors. Because the study included only a small number of donors, the genetic and exposure-history diversity represented was limited. Sampling was restricted to blood, and TCR repertoires in tissues likely differ from the TCR repertoires found in blood. Based on pairwise subsampling, the degree of clonotype sharing among donors was expected to be affected by sequencing depth.

Turning to this clone: Its antigen remains undetermined. Base qualities were left out, and no much larger clone turns up one base away. Other DNA sequences in the same sample also yield this CDR3.

Using the deep immunoSEQ assay, multiplex PCR amplified TCR CDR3 regions from genomic DNA. Extracted genomic DNA from each cell subset was distributed evenly across all wells of several immunoSEQ 96-well plates, and each plate was treated as a replicate. For sorted subsets, around 200 ng genomic DNA, equal to tens of thousands of T cell genomes, was loaded into each replicate PCR. The purified libraries were quantified using a Qubit 3.0 fluorometer, sized with a Bioanalyzer 2100, and then quantified again using the KAPA Library Quantification kit. Every immunoSEQ 96-well plate was sequenced on a dedicated single-read 150-cycle Illumina NextSeq 550 flow cell. On the authors' methods: Because the immunoSEQ output held only junctional sequences and lacked quality scores, the filtering could not match the filtering applied to full-length reads. To assign V/J genes and CDR3, sequences were annotated against IMGT germline references using PyIR, a Python wrapper for IgBLAST v1.9. Reads were filtered out if the reads had weak V/J assignments (E-value above 1e-6), no CDR3, stop codons, out-of-frame junctions, or ambiguous translated residues. V3J clonotypes were defined as sequences sharing an identical inferred V gene, J gene, and CDR3 amino acid sequence. Percentage overlap between repertoires was computed as shared unique clonotypes divided by the size of the smaller repertoire. RTK rarefaction, the Chao1 estimator, and Recon v2.1 estimates of unobserved clonotypes were used to assess repertoire richness. Generation probabilities for all TCRbeta clonotypes obtained by the gDNA method from several donors were computed using OLGA. TCRdb's version of the immuneACCESS table is confined to in-frame rearrangements and falls short of the full clone set. An unresolved V gene accounts for under half of the shortfall where checked; the remainder is of unknown origin. Clone size and V and J calls were adopted from that table, with D and trimming inferred from the DNA. The sample data list about 1.1 million clones, and more than 75% of these were observed just once. The top ten clonotypes cover 0.55% to 0.7% of the sample.

In this chain, TRBV18 is recombined with TRBJ2-5; the D segment cannot be called with confidence. The sample taken for sequencing was memory CD4+ T cells from PBMCs. The cell subset or site label, as the study defines it: CD45RA-negative fraction. The receptor was derived from a man aged 18 to 29 in good health. Some clones in this sample may be carry-over from other donors' samples. The nucleotide sequence is given as TGTGCCAGCTCACCACGTCGAGAGACCCAGTACTTC. The resulting protein is CASSPRRETQYF.